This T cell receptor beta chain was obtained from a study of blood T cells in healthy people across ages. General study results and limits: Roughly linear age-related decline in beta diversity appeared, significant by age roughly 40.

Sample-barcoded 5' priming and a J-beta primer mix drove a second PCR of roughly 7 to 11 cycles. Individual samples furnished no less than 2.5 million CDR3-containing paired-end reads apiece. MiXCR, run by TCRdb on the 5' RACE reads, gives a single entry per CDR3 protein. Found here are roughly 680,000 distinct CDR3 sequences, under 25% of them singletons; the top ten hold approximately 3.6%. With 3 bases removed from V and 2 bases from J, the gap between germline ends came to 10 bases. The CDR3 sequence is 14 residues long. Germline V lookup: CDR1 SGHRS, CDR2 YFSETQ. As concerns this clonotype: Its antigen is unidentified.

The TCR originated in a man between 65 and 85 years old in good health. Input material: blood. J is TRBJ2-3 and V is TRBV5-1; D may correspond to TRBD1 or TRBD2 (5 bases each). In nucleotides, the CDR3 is TGCGCCAGCAGCTCAGGGACCTTCACAGATACGCAGTATTTT. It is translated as CASSSGTFTDTQYF.